The T cell receptor (beta chain) under discussion was sequenced for a study of blood T cell repertoires in COVID-19. Study context: The United States, Italy and Spain provided the acute and convalescent COVID-19 samples. PBMCs, B-cell-depleted T cells, or T cells provided the cDNA or gDNA that made up the material.

The ends lost 8 bases at V and 5 bases at J; junction bases unmatched: 8. The germline gives CDR1 SEHNR, CDR2 FQNEAQ (reference sequence). This CDR3 is built from 15 residues. As originally analysed: Estimation of nucleated cell counts relied on the amplification of reference gene primers. Using immunoSEQ multiplex PCR, the repertoire was profiled, and TCRdb retains in-frame clones only, with some absent. D and trimming come from the DNA, and the V and J calls and clone size come from that table. Here the sample spans 250,000 or so clones, about 85% being singletons. The chain combines TRBV7-9 with TRBJ2-2, with 10 bases aligning to TRBD2. The TCR comes from a woman in her sixties with active or convalescent COVID-19. The sample was peripheral blood. CDR3 bases: TGTGCCAGCGGTTTTCTAGCGGGAGTGACCGGGGAGCTGTTTTTT. Amino acid sequence: CASGFLAGVTGELFF.